The 23 T cell receptor beta chains below come from one sample, sequenced in a study of radiation and T cells in renal cell carcinoma. Here immunoSEQ multiplex PCR was the method, and the copy in TCRdb shows in-frame clones only, minus some. The repertoire includes tens of thousands of clones, roughly 80% of them detected once, and around a third sits in the top ten. Time point noted: blood 4 weeks post-SBRT, at nephrectomy. Indicated treatment: 15 Gy SBRT to primary tumor, nephrectomy 4 weeks later. The sample here was blood, taken from a patient whose treatment included radiotherapy and nephrectomy. Source of these receptors: a man aged 60-69 years with renal cell carcinoma.

This clone was observed a handful of times. The rearrangement links TRBV11-2 to TRBJ2-1, with a possible D match to TRBD2 (7 bases). CDR3 length: 14 residues. Germline V gene data show CDR1 as SGHAT and CDR2 as FQNNGV. Trimming took 1 base from V and 8 from J, leaving 12 bases between them. CDR3 protein: CASSLGGGPHEQFF. CDR3 coding DNA: TGTGCCAGCAGCTTAGGGGGGGGCCCCCATGAGCAGTTCTTC. The complete variable domain, with remaining parts taken from reference TRBV11-2 and TRBJ2-1, reads EAGVAQSPRYKIIEKRQSVAFWCNPISGHATLYWYQQILGQGPKLLIQFQNNGVVDDSQLPKDRFSAERLKGVDSTLKIQPAKLEDSAVYLCASSLGGGPHEQFFGPGTRLTVL.

The gene calls are TRBV19 and TRBJ2-1, with D perhaps matching TRBD1 or TRBD2 (5 bases each). The germline V gene encodes CDR1 LNHDA and CDR2 SQIVND (reference sequence). CDR3 length equals 14 residues. V lost 10 bases and J 7 bases, leaving 20 bases between the germline ends. The CDR3 here is CAIYPGRPRNEQFF. The CDR3 nucleotides are TGTGCCATTTATCCGGGACGCCCGAGGAATGAGCAGTTCTTC.

The genes are TRBV5-6 and TRBJ2-5, with unresolved D. The germline gives CDR1 SGHDT, CDR2 YYEEEE. The V gene lost 4 bases and the J gene lost 0 bases, with 1 base spanning the gap. The CDR3 totals 11 residues. The chain's CDR3 is CASSDQETQYF. CDR3 in DNA: TGTGCCAGCAGCGACCAAGAGACCCAGTACTTC.

In this sample, this clone turned up once. J is TRBJ2-1 and V is TRBV10-1, with D tentatively TRBD1 or TRBD2 (5 bases each). The CDR3 contains 15 residues. The germline V and J ends were trimmed by 4 bases and 6 bases, with 16 bases remaining between them. CDR1 and CDR2 (germline): WNHNN, SYGVQD (reference sequence). Here the CDR3 DNA reads TGCGCCAGCAGTGGTGCCCGGGGCCTGAGCAATGAGCAGTTCTTC. Encoded protein: CASSGARGLSNEQFF.

The rearrangement links TRBV19 to TRBJ2-3, with 8 bases that match TRBD2. CDR3 size: 18 residues. J gave up 3 bases and V 0 bases, and 11 bases lay outside the gene matches. CDR1 is LNHDA and CDR2 is SQIVND in the germline V gene (reference sequence). The CDR3 protein is CASSIDYRGLGLTDTQYF. CDR3 nucleotides: TGTGCCAGTAGTATAGATTATCGGGGACTAGGTTTGACAGATACGCAGTATTTT. The complete variable domain, with remaining parts taken from reference TRBV19 and TRBJ2-3, reads DGGITQSPKYLFRKEGQNVTLSCEQNLNHDAMYWYRQDPGQGLRLIYYSQIVNDFQKGDIAEGYSVSREKKESFPLTVTSAQKNPTAFYLCASSIDYRGLGLTDTQYFGPGTRLTVL.

The rearrangement uses TRBV30 and TRBJ1-6; TRBD1 might be the D (5 bases). The V gene lost 7 bases and the J gene lost 6 bases, with 16 bases spanning the gap. This CDR3 comprises 14 residues. CDR1 is GTSNPN, CDR2 SVGIG, per germline (reference sequence). The CDR3 here is CASSPNGGNSPLHF. CDR3 nucleotide sequence: TGTGCCTCCTCCCCTAACGGGGGTAATTCACCCCTCCACTTT.

This clone was counted a few times. The rearrangement uses TRBV4-3 and TRBJ2-5, with TRBD1 matching over 10 bases. V lost 1 base, J lost 5 bases, and 1 base stayed unmatched. Germline CDR1 LGHNA, CDR2 YSLEER. CDR3 length: 14 amino acids. This chain's CDR3 is CASSQGTGGETQYF. CDR3 nucleotides: TGCGCCAGCAGCCAAGGGACAGGGGGGGAGACCCAGTACTTC.

The chain couples TRBV10-3 to TRBJ1-3; D remains ambiguous. V was trimmed by 6 bases and J by 0 bases, leaving 12 bases between them. The CDR3 spans 15 residues. Looked up from germline, CDR1 is ENHRY and CDR2 is SYGVKD. Written as DNA, the CDR3 is TGTGCCATCAGCGATGGCGGACTCTCTGGAAACACCATATATTTT. It translates to CAISDGGLSGNTIYF.

The rearrangement joins TRBV19 to TRBJ2-1; D could derive from TRBD1 or TRBD2 (5 bases each). V was shortened by 3 bases and J by 5 bases, with 11 bases between the two germline ends. Germline loops: CDR1 LNHDA, CDR2 SQIVND (reference sequence). The length of the CDR3 is 14 residues. The CDR3 DNA follows: TGTGCCAGTAGTATGTCGGGGCAGAACAATGAGCAGTTCTTC. This sequence encodes CASSMSGQNNEQFF.

The chain has TRBV4-3 and TRBJ1-1, with D unclear. From germline, CDR1 is LGHNA and CDR2 YSLEER. This CDR3 is 17 amino acids long. Between the trimmed V and J ends, which lost 0 bases and 1 base, there was a span of 15 bases. This CDR3 is CASSQDLYGRRNTEAFF. In nucleotides, the CDR3 is TGCGCCAGCAGCCAAGATTTGTATGGGCGGCGGAACACTGAAGCTTTCTTT.

J is TRBJ2-7 and V is TRBV7-2; perhaps TRBD2 as D (5 bases). In germline, CDR1 is SGHTA, CDR2 FQGNSA. CDR3 length equals 11 residues. V was pared by 2 bases and J by 9 bases, with 8 bases between. The CDR3 region is CASSLSRGQYF. CDR3 DNA: TGTGCCAGCAGCTTATCCCGGGGGCAGTACTTC.

This chain uses TRBV7-3 with TRBJ2-3, with unresolved D. The V end lost 0 bases, the J end lost 4 bases, and 8 bases lay between the germline ends. Germline values: CDR1 SGHTA, CDR2 FQGTGA. The CDR3 consists of 14 residues. Here the CDR3 DNA reads TGTGCCAGCAGCTTAACACTACAAGCAGATACGCAGTATTTT. As protein: CASSLTLQADTQYF.

This rearrangement joins TRBV7-6 to TRBJ1-1; D may be TRBD1 (5 bases). Germline values: CDR1 SGHVS, CDR2 FNYEAQ. The germline V and J ends were trimmed by 5 bases and 5 bases, with 21 bases remaining between them. The CDR3 loop spans 16 amino acids. CDR3 protein: CASSPIIGGVGTEAFF. The CDR3 region has the DNA TGTGCCAGCAGCCCAATCATCGGGGGGGTTGGTACTGAAGCTTTCTTT.

This chain uses TRBV21-1 with TRBJ1-5. TRBV21-1 is recorded as a pseudogene. This CDR3 has 14 residues. CDR3 residues: CASSKEKARQPQHF. CDR3 coding DNA: TGTGCCAGCAGCAAGGAGAAGGCTCGTCAGCCCCAGCATTTT.

The chain has TRBV5-1 and TRBJ2-2; TRBD2 agrees at 10 bases. CDR3 size: 16 residues. J gave up 7 bases and V 6 bases, and 12 bases lay outside the gene matches. Germline CDR1 and CDR2: SGHRS and YFSETQ. CDR3 in amino acids: CASTGSGRAYGGELFF. CDR3 nucleotide sequence: TGCGCCAGCACTGGGAGCGGGAGGGCCTACGGCGGGGAGCTGTTTTTT.

This clone appeared a single time. The rearrangement uses TRBV5-8 and TRBJ2-6; 10 nucleotides line up with TRBD2. The CDR3 is made up of 18 amino acids. Germline loops: CDR1 SGHTS, CDR2 YDEGEE. V was clipped by 4 bases and J by 0 bases; unmatched bases: 7. This chain's CDR3 is CASSTTSGQFSGANVLTF. The DNA of the CDR3 is TGTGCCAGCAGCACGACTAGCGGGCAATTCTCTGGGGCCAACGTCCTGACTTTC.

This chain joins TRBV6-4 and TRBJ1-1; D uncertain. Germline values: CDR1 MRHNA, CDR2 SNTAGT. With 7 bases removed from V and 1 base from J, the gap between germline ends came to 13 bases. The CDR3 sequence is 14 residues long. CDR3 region: CASKYTWENTEAFF. CDR3 nucleotides: TGTGCCAGCAAGTACACCTGGGAGAACACTGAAGCTTTCTTT.

A word on this clone: Distinct nucleotide sequences in the sample also encode this CDR3. V and J are TRBV18 and TRBJ2-1; 11 bases are shared with TRBD2. Germline assignment: CDR1 KGHSH and CDR2 LQKENI. This CDR3 has 15 amino acids. V was pared by 2 bases and J by 7 bases, with 4 bases of the junction left unmatched. The CDR3 sequence: CASSPGLAGANEQFF. The DNA for the CDR3 is TGTGCCAGCTCACCAGGACTAGCGGGTGCAAATGAGCAGTTCTTC.

The chain carries TRBV29-1 and TRBJ1-5; D possibly corresponds to TRBD1 (5 bases). Per germline, CDR1 SQVTM and CDR2 ANQGSEA. The germline V and J ends were trimmed by 6 bases and 0 bases, with 12 bases remaining between them. This CDR3 contains 14 residues. The CDR3 DNA is TGCAGCGTCGCTCAGGGAAATAGCAATCAGCCCCAGCATTTT. Protein product: CSVAQGNSNQPQHF.

The rearrangement uses TRBV18 and TRBJ2-1, with D possibly being TRBD1 (5 bases). From germline, CDR1 is KGHSH and CDR2 LQKENI. This CDR3 contains 13 residues. Deletions cut 3 bases from V and 11 bases from J, with 14 bases between. The CDR3 sequence is CASSPIEQVQQFF. The CDR3 nucleotides read TGTGCCAGCTCACCGATAGAACAGGTTCAGCAGTTCTTC.

V usage is TRBV5-1 and J usage is TRBJ2-1; 9 bases match TRBD2. V was pared by 0 bases and J by 4 bases, with 2 bases of the junction left unmatched. Germline V gives CDR1 SGHRS, CDR2 YFSETQ. This CDR3 is 15 amino acids long. The DNA of the CDR3 is TGCGCCAGCAGCTTGGTGCTAGCGGGGTACAATGAGCAGTTCTTC. As protein: CASSLVLAGYNEQFF.

The rearrangement links TRBV27 to TRBJ1-1, with D tentatively TRBD1 (5 bases). CDR3 length: 14 residues. Trimming removed 3 bases from V and 0 bases from J, with 8 bases in between. CDR1 is MNHEY, CDR2 SMNVEV, per germline (reference sequence). The CDR3 DNA reads TGTGCCAGCAGTTTGAACAGGATGAACACTGAAGCTTTCTTT. Amino acids: CASSLNRMNTEAFF.

The rearrangement links TRBV18 to TRBJ2-3, with a tentative D call TRBD2 (6 bases). CDR1 is KGHSH and CDR2 is LQKENI in the germline V gene. V was clipped by 1 base and J by 0 bases, with 8 bases between them. The CDR3 length is 15 residues. CDR3 nucleotides: TGTGCCAGCTCACCACTAGCGGCTAGCACAGATACGCAGTATTTT. Amino acid sequence: CASSPLAASTDTQYF.